The 5 T cell receptor beta chains presented below share a single source sample, sequenced in a study of cytotoxic CD8 clonotypes in ibrutinib-treated CLL. Libraries were prepared by immunoSEQ multiplex PCR; TCRdb keeps only in-frame clonotypes and omits some of them. The table has some 300,000 clones, roughly 85% seen once. The starting material was PBMCs, obtained before ibrutinib treatment. The receptors were gathered from a human donor with chronic lymphocytic leukemia.

This chain joins TRBV9 and TRBJ2-5, with 8 bases that match TRBD2. Germline values: CDR1 SGDLS, CDR2 YYNGEE. Trimming took 0 bases from V and 9 from J; bases not matched to a gene: 19. The CDR3 is made up of 18 amino acids. CDR3 sequence: CASSVGPFSGILTQSQYF. In nucleotides, the CDR3 is TGTGCCAGCAGCGTAGGCCCTTTTAGCGGGATATTGACTCAGTCCCAGTACTTC. The entire variable domain, with the rest obtained from reference TRBV9 and TRBJ2-5, is as follows: DSGVTQTPKHLITATGQRVTLRCSPRSGDLSVYWYQQSLDQGLQFLIQYYNGEERAKGNILERFSAQQFPDLHSELNLSSLELGDSALYFCASSVGPFSGILTQSQYFGPGTRLLVL.

The chain joins TRBV19 to TRBJ2-7; D gene uncertain. Trimming removed 5 bases from V and 3 bases from J, with 11 bases in between. This CDR3 comprises 13 residues. Germline V gene data show CDR1 as LNHDA and CDR2 as SQIVND (reference sequence). The CDR3 DNA reads TGTGCCAGTAGTCTCGATAGAAACTACGAGCAGTACTTC. This sequence encodes CASSLDRNYEQYF.

The chain uses TRBV2 and TRBJ1-1, with D perhaps TRBD1 (5 bases). The CDR3 spans 15 residues. V lost 2 bases to trimming and J lost 4 bases, with 14 bases between them. From germline, CDR1 is SNHLY and CDR2 FYNNEI. CDR3 in amino acids: CASSEYPGLGTEAFF. The DNA of the CDR3 is TGTGCCAGCAGTGAATACCCAGGGTTGGGCACTGAAGCTTTCTTT.

The CDR3 nucleotides read TGTGCCAGCAGTGAGCGGGAGGGCGAGGATGAGCAGTTCTTC. Encoded protein: CASSEREGEDEQFF. V usage is TRBV2 and J usage is TRBJ2-1; 9 bases map to TRBD2. Trimming at V came to 3 bases and at J to 8 bases, leaving 5 bases not matched to a gene. From germline, CDR1 is SNHLY and CDR2 FYNNEI. CDR3 length: 14 residues.

V and J are TRBV30 and TRBJ2-7, with TRBD2 matching over 9 bases. Unmatched junction bases numbered 3, after V lost 3 bases and J lost 3 bases. Germline lookup yields CDR1 GTSNPN and CDR2 SVGIG (reference sequence). CDR3 length: 13 residues. Written as DNA, the CDR3 is TGTGCCTGGAGCGAGACTAGCGGCTACGAGCAGTACTTC. This sequence encodes CAWSETSGYEQYF.